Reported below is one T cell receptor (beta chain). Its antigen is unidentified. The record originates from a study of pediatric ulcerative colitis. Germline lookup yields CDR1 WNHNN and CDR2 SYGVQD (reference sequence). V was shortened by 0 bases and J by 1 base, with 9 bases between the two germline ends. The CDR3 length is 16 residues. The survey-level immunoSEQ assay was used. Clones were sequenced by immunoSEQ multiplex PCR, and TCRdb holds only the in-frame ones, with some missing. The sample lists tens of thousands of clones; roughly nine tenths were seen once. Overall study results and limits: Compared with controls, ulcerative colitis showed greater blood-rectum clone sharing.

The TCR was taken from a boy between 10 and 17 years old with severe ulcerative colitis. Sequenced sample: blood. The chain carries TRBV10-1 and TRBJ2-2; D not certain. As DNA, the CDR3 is TGCGCCAGCAGTGAGTCTAGTCTCCTGAACACCGGGGAGCTGTTTTTT. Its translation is CASSESSLLNTGELFF.